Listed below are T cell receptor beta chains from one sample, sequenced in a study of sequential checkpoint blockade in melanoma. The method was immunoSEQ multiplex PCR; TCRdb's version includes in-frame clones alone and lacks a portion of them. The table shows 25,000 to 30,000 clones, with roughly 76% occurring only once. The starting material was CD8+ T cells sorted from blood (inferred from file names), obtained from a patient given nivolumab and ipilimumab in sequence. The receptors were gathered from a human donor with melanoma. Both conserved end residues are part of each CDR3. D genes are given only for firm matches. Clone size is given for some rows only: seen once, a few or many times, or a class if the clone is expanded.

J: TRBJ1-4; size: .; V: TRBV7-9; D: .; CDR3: CASRGTLSELFF; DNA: TGTGCCAGCAGGGGCACCCTTTCGGAACTGTTTTTT
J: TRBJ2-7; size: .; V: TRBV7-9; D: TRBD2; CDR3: CASSSPALKRESHEQYF; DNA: TGTGCCAGCAGCTCCCCTGCCCTAAAGCGGGAGTCCCACGAGCAGTACTTC
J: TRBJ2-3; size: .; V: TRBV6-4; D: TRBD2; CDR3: CASSDGTSGGTDTQYF; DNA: TGTGCCAGCAGTGACGGGACTAGCGGGGGCACAGATACGCAGTATTTT
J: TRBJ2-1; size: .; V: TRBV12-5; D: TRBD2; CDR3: CASGLVFAGGRNEQFF; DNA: TGTGCTAGTGGTTTGGTCTTCGCGGGAGGGCGCAATGAGCAGTTCTTC
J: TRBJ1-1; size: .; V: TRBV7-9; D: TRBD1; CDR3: CAGTGGYTEAFF; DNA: TGTGCCGGAACAGGGGGCTACACTGAAGCTTTCTTT
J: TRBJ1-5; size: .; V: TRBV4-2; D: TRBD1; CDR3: CASRLEQGAQNQPQHF; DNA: TGTGCCAGCAGACTAGAACAGGGGGCGCAAAATCAGCCCCAGCATTTT
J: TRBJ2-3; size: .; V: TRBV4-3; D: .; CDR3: CASSQEGLSLGDTQYF; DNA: TGCGCCAGCAGCCAAGAAGGACTTTCCCTAGGAGATACGCAGTATTTT
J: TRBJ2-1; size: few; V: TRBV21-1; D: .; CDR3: CASTIPGASGSSYNEQFF; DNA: TGTGCCAGCACCATCCCGGGGGCTAGCGGGAGCTCCTACAATGAGCAGTTCTTC
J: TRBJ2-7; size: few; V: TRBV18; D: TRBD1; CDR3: CASSPPDRTGYYEQYF; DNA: TGTGCCAGCTCACCTCCCGACCGGACAGGCTATTACGAGCAGTACTTC
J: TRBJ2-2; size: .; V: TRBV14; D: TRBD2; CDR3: CASSLRTSGRGTGELFF; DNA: TGTGCCAGCAGCCTCCGGACGAGCGGGAGGGGCACCGGGGAGCTGTTTTTT
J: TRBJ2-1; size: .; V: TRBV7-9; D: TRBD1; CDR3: CASSHTGGAYNEQFF; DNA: TGTGCCAGCAGCCATACAGGGGGTGCGTACAATGAGCAGTTCTTC
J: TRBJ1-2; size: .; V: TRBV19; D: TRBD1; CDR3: CASTTTGGGYGYTF; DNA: TGTGCCAGTACGACGACAGGGGGCGGCTATGGCTACACCTTC
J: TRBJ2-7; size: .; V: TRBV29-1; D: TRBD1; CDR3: CSAGTGSYLGEQYF; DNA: TGCAGCGCCGGGACAGGATCATACCTGGGGGAGCAGTACTTC
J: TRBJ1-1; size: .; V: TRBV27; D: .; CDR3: CASSLAGRLNTEAFF; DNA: TGTGCCAGCAGTTTAGCGGGACGGTTAAACACTGAAGCTTTCTTT
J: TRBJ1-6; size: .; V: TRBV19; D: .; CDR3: CASSIGSSSPLHF; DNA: TGTGCCAGTAGTATAGGGAGCAGTTCACCCCTCCACTTT
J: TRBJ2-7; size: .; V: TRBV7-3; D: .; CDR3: CASSWRDGSYEQYF; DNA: TGTGCCAGCAGCTGGCGGGACGGATCCTACGAGCAGTACTTC
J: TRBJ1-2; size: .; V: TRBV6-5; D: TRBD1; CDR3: CASSPGQGLDGYTF; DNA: TGTGCCAGCAGCCCGGGACAGGGTTTGGATGGCTACACCTTC
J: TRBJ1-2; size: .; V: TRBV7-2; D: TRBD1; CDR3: CASSVRGGTVNYGYTF; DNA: TGTGCCAGCAGCGTTAGGGGCGGGACAGTCAACTATGGCTACACCTTC
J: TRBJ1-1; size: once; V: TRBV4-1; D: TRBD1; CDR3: CASSPITGGPEAFF; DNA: TGCGCCAGCAGTCCGATTACAGGGGGCCCTGAAGCTTTCTTT
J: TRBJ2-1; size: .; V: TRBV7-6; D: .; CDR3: CASSLIGGDYNEQFF; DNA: TGTGCCAGCAGCTTAATAGGCGGGGACTACAATGAGCAGTTCTTC
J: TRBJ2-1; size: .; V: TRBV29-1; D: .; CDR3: CSGRESGFDEQFF; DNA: TGCAGCGGCCGGGAGAGTGGATTCGATGAGCAGTTCTTC
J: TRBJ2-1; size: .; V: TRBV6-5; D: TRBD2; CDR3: CASSQLAGAYNEQFF; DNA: TGTGCCAGCAGCCAACTAGCGGGGGCTTACAATGAGCAGTTCTTC
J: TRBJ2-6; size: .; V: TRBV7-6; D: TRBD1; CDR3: CASSLAAGTGSSGANVLTF; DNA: TGTGCCAGCAGCTTAGCGGCCGGGACAGGGTCCTCTGGGGCCAACGTCCTGACTTTC
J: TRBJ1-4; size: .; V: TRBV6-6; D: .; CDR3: CASSYSSSEKLFF; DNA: TGTGCCAGCAGTTACTCGAGTAGTGAAAAACTGTTTTTT
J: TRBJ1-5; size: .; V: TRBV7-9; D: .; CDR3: CASSLAGDISNQPQHF; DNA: TGTGCCAGCAGCTTAGCGGGGGACATTAGCAATCAGCCCCAGCATTTT
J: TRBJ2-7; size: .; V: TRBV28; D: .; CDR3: CASSSLPSGSYEQYF; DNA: TGTGCCAGCAGTTCCCTACCAAGCGGATCCTACGAGCAGTACTTC